This TCR beta chain is drawn from a study of T cell changes during pregnancy in multiple sclerosis. Some clones are missing from TCRdb's copy, which holds only in-frame ones; the method was immunoSEQ multiplex PCR. Of 100,000 or so clones in the sample, around 93% were seen once. Germline-derived CDR1 and CDR2 are SGHRS and YFSETQ. The V segment lost 4 bases and the J segment 2 bases; nucleotides outside the gene matches: 5. The CDR3 is made up of 14 amino acids. This receptor was obtained from a female donor with multiple sclerosis, enrolled in a pregnancy study. The sequenced sample was peripheral blood, obtained in the third trimester of pregnancy. The V and J genes are TRBV5-1 and TRBJ2-5, with TRBD1 matching over 7 bases. The CDR3 DNA is TGCGCCAGCAGCCCGGACAGGTTGCAAGAGACCCAGTACTTC. It translates to CASSPDRLQETQYF.